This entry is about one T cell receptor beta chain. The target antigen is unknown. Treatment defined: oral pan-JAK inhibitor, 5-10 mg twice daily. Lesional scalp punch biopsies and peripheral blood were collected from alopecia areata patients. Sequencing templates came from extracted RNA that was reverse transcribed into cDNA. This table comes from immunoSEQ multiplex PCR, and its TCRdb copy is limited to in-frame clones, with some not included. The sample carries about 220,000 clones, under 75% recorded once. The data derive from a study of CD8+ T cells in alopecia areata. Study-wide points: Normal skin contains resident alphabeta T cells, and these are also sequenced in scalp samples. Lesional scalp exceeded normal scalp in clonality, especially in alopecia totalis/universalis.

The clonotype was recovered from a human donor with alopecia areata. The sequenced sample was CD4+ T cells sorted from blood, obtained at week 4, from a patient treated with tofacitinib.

CDR3 region: CASNTRPRETQYF. The CDR3 nucleotides read TGTGCCAGCAATACCAGGCCACGAGAGACCCAGTACTTC. This sequence joins TRBV15 and TRBJ2-5, with unresolved D. This CDR3 comprises 13 residues. The germline gives CDR1 LNHNV, CDR2 YYDKDF (reference sequence). V gave up 10 bases and J gave up 4 bases, with 16 bases separating them.